This TCR beta chain was sequenced during a study of cytomegalovirus exposure and HLA in healthy donors. Study results and limitations: The authors listed 164 TCR beta chains as cytomegalovirus-associated. Three chains tied to CMV proved CMV antigen-specific in vitro.

Germline assignment: CDR1 SQVTM and CDR2 ANQGSEA. V lost 4 bases and J lost 10; bases outside the gene matches: 12. CDR3 size: 14 residues. As to this clone: Its antigen is not known.

Only in-frame clones appear in the TCRdb table, and some are missing; sequencing was by immunoSEQ multiplex PCR. Of about 240,000 clones detected, more than 75% appear once; the ten largest clones hold about 3%. The specimen was PBMCs. This receptor was obtained from a man between 18 and 29 years old in good health and CMV-seronegative. The chain joins TRBV29-1 to TRBJ2-1; 8 bases match TRBD2. CDR3 bases: TGCAGCGTTGTGGTGGGGACTAGAGGGAACGAGCAGTTCTTC. Amino acids: CSVVVGTRGNEQFF.